Included here is one T cell receptor beta chain sequence, with context. There is no known antigen for this receptor. Per-nucleotide qualities are absent, and no much larger clonotype sits a single base away. The CDR3 runs 14 residues from the cysteine to the phenylalanine. Only the CDR3 region is kept as DNA, spanning 42 bases read in frame from base 1. The data originate from a study of post-analysis software for immune sequencing data (dated by TCRdb to between 2014 and 2017). At the level of the whole study: Disease courses on record covered relapsing-remitting, secondary progressive and progressive-relapsing multiple sclerosis, though some patients had no subtype annotation. Patient repertoires were compared against roughly 10 previously published healthy control repertoires from donors aged roughly 6 to 26 years. A subset of samples was prepared in parallel using single-end sample barcoding, then pooled and co-amplified after Illumina adapter ligation.

The investigation overall reported the following: The multiple sclerosis patient group was slightly younger than the control group. Patients showed significantly higher frequencies than controls for about 5 TRBV segments, among them TRBV5-6, TRBV5-1 and TRBV20-1. Multiple sclerosis patients had significantly lower normalized Chao1 diversity than controls, a result that suggests substantial peripheral T-cell clonal expansion. Direct clustering with F measure revealed strong co-clustering of samples prepared in the same batch, which led to a batch-effect correction.

Libraries were prepared through PCR. The run used an Illumina HiSeq 2500. To reduce PCR and sequencing biases, unique molecular identifiers were built into the TCR beta cDNA libraries. Approximately 500,000 cDNA molecules were obtained for every 1 to 10 million input T cells, so each molecule roughly corresponded to one T cell. The patient libraries were prepared and sequenced with the same protocol used for the earlier healthy control dataset. Samples belonging to the same batch were prepared together, multiplexed and sequenced on a shared HiSeq lane. In the authors' own workflow: Raw barcoded reads were processed with MIGEC, and single-read molecular identifier groups were discarded before consensus assembly and CDR3 extraction. Clonotype tables were post-analysed with VDJtools, and diversity was normalized by down-sampling all datasets to the smallest sample size. Repertoire overlap clustering matched CDR3 amino acid but not nucleotide sequences to correct batch-related cross-sample contamination. In TCRdb, the public reads were trimmed at Q25 with fastp and aligned with MiXCR, with productive beta chains retained. Every entry covers one CDR3 protein and lists the most common genes and DNA from its rows. TCRdb, not the authors, supplied the V and J calls. Across this sample there are roughly 580,000 distinct CDR3 sequences, with roughly 46% seen only once. The ten largest clones add up to 1.5% to 2% of the sample.

To demonstrate the VDJtools post-analysis software, the study profiled TCR beta repertoires from the peripheral blood of around 13 young patients with multiple sclerosis. The multiple sclerosis patients were children and adolescents between about 6 and 16 years of age. Sequencing was carried out using blood. The sequence joins TRBV12-3 or TRBV12-4 to TRBJ2-4, with TRBD2 matching 8 junction bases. The J call is in doubt because the DNA end fits TRBJ2-5 better. This TCR derives from a girl aged 5 to 17 with multiple sclerosis. The CDR3 protein: CASSRRGGRETQYF. The DNA sequence reads TGTGCCAGCAGTCGCCGGGGGGGCCGAGAGACCCAGTACTTC.